The clone carrying this T cell receptor beta chain was seen a few times. A single record per CDR3 protein comes from TCRdb applying MiXCR to the 5' RACE reads. The table includes approximately 21,000 distinct CDR3 sequences, under 40% detected once. CD25-based Treg depletion was applied to purified naive CD4+ T cells. The TCR originated in a female donor with breast cancer. The sequenced sample consisted of tumor-infiltrating naive CD4+ T cells sorted from the breast tumor. The sample's subset: naive CD4+ T cells, CD4+CD45RA+CD25-.

This chain's CDR3 is CASSLLAGGLGEQFF. The CDR3 DNA reads TGCGCCAGCAGCCTGCTAGCGGGAGGCCTTGGTGAGCAGTTCTTC. This rearrangement joins TRBV5-1 to TRBJ2-1; 11 bases are a match to TRBD2. V shed 4 bases and J 9 bases; nucleotides not matched to a gene: 9. The CDR3 is 15 amino acids. CDR1 SGHRS and CDR2 YFSETQ come from the germline V gene.